This TCR beta chain was captured by sequencing in a study of cytomegalovirus exposure and HLA in healthy donors. Overall study findings and caveats: Some V segments could not be told apart, so they were left out, TRBV6-2 and TRBV6-3 among them. Despite most TCR sequences being rare, some public TCRs occurred in many donors. Within the data, a cluster of highly shared sequence variants was likely a sequencing artifact. Three CMV-associated chains proved CMV antigen-specific in vitro.

CDR1 is WSHSY, CDR2 SAAADI, per germline. V was clipped by 6 bases and J by 0 bases, with 11 bases between them. The CDR3 has 14 residues. Primers included in the PCR were 60 Vbeta and 13 Jbeta primers. Profiling relied on immunoSEQ multiplex PCR, and the TCRdb table lists in-frame clones only, not all of them. The table lists some 160,000 clones, over 70% of them singletons. In its sample, this clone was seen once. As yet, its antigen is unknown. This chain links TRBV10-2 with TRBJ1-1, with D possibly being TRBD1 (5 bases). The TCR sequence derives from a woman aged 45-60 years in good health and CMV-seronegative. The sequenced sample was PBMCs. CDR3 in amino acids: CASREGLMNTEAFF. Written as DNA, the CDR3 is TGCGCCAGCAGAGAGGGACTGATGAACACTGAAGCTTTCTTT.